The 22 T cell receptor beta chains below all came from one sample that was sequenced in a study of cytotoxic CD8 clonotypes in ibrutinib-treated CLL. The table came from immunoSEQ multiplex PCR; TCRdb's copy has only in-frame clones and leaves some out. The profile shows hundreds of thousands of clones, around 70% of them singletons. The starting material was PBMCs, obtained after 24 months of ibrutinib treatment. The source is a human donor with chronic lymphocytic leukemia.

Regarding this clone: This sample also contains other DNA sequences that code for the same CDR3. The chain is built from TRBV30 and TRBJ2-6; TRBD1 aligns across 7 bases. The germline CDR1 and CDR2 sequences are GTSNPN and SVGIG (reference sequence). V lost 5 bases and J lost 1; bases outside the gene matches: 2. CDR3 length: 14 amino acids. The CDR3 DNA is TGTGCCTGGTCGACAGGGTCTGGGGCCAACGTCCTGACTTTC. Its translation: CAWSTGSGANVLTF.

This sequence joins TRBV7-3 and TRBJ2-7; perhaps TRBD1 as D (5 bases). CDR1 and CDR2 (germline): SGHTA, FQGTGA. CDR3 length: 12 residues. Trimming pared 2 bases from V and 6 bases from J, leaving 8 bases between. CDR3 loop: CASSLQGAEQYF. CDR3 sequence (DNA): TGTGCCAGCAGCTTACAAGGGGCCGAGCAGTACTTC.

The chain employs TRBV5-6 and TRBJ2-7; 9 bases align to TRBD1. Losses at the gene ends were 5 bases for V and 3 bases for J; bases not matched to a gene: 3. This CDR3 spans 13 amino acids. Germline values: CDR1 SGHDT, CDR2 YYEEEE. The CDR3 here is CASRDRGFYEQYF. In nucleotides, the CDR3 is TGTGCCAGCAGGGACAGGGGTTTCTACGAGCAGTACTTC. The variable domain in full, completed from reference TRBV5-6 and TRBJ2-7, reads DAGVTQSPTHLIKTRGQQVTLRCSPKSGHDTVSWYQQALGQGPQFIFQYYEEEERQRGNFPDRFSGHQFPNYSSELNVNALLLGDSALYLCASRDRGFYEQYFGPGTRLTVT.

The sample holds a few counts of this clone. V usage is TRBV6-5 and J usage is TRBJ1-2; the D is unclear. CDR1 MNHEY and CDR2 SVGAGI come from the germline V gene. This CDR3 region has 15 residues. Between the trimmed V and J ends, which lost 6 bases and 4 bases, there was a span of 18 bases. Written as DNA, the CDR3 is TGTGCCAGCAGGAGACCCCAAGGGAGGGTCTATGGCTACACCTTC. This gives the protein CASRRPQGRVYGYTF.

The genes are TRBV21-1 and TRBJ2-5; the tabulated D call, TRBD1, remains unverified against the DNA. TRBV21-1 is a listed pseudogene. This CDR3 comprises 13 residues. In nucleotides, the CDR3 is TGTGCCAGCAGCGGGCAGGGTGGGGAGACCCAGTACTTC. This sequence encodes CASSGQGGETQYF.

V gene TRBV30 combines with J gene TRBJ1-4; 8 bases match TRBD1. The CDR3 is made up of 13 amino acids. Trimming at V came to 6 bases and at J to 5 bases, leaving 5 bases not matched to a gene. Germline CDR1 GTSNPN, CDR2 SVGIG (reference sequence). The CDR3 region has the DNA TGTGCCTGTCCACAGGGGGAAAATGAAAAACTGTTTTTT. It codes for CACPQGENEKLFF.

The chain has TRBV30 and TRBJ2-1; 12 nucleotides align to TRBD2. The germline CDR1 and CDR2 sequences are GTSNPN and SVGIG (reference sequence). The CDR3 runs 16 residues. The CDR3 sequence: CGSTSGSTPSDNEQFF. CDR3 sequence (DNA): TGTGGGTCGACTAGCGGGAGTACCCCAAGTGACAATGAGCAGTTCTTC.

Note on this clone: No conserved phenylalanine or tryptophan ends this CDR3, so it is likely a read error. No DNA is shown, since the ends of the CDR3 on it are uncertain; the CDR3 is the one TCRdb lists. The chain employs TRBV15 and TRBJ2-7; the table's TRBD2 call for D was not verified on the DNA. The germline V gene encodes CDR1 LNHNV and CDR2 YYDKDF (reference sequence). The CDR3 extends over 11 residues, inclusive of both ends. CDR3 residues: CATSREEGSDS.

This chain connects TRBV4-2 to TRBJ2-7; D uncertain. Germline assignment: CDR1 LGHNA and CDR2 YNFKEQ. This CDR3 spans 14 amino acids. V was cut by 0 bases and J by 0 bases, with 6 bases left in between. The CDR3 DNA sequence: TGTGCCAGCAGCCAAGAGGAGAGCTCCTACGAGCAGTACTTC. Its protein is CASSQEESSYEQYF.

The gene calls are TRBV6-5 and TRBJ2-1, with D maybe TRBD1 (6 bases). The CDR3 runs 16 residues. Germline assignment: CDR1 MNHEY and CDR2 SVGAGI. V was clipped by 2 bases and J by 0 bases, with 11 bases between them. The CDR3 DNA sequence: TGTGCCAGCAGTTACAGGGGGACCACCTCCTACAATGAGCAGTTCTTC. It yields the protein CASSYRGTTSYNEQFF.

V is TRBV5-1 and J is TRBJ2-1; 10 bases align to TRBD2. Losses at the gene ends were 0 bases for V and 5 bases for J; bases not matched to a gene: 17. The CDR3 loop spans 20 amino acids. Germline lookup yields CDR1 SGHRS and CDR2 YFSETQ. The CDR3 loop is CASSLASSPSGRIRDNEQFF. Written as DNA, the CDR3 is TGCGCCAGCAGCTTGGCGTCTTCGCCTAGCGGGAGAATCAGGGACAATGAGCAGTTCTTC.

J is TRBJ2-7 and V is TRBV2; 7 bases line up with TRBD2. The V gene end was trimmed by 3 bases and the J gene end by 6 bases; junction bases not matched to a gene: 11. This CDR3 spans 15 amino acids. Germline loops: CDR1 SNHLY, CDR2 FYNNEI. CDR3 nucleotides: TGTGCCAGCAGTGATACTAGCGCGGTAACCCCCGAGCAGTACTTC. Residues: CASSDTSAVTPEQYF.

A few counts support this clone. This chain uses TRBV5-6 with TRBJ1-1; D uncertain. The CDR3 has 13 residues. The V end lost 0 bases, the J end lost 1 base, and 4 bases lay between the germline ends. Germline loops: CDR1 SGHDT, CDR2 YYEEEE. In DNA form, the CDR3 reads TGTGCCAGCAGCTTGGCAGCGAACACTGAAGCTTTCTTT. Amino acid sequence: CASSLAANTEAFF.

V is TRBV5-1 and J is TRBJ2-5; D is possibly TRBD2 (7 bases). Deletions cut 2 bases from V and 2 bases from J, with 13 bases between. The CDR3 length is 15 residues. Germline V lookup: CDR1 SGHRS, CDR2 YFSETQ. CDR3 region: CASSFFAGAQETQYF. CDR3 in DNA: TGCGCCAGCAGCTTTTTTGCGGGGGCTCAAGAGACCCAGTACTTC.

The CDR3 spells CASSPASYEQYF. The CDR3 nucleotides read TGCGCCAGCAGCCCGGCCTCCTACGAGCAGTACTTC. This chain joins TRBV5-1 and TRBJ2-7, with D unclear. Trimming removed 4 bases from V and 0 bases from J, with 5 bases in between. Looked up from germline, CDR1 is SGHRS and CDR2 is YFSETQ. The CDR3 is 12 amino acids.

The CDR3 region has the DNA TGTGCCAGCAGTAAATACAGGGGGGCGAGCACAGATACGCAGTATTTT. Translated, it gives CASSKYRGASTDTQYF. The rearrangement uses TRBV27 and TRBJ2-3; TRBD1 agrees at 8 bases. Looked up from germline, CDR1 is MNHEY and CDR2 is SMNVEV (reference sequence). The CDR3 runs 16 residues. With 5 bases clipped from V and 0 bases from J, the junction kept 7 bases outside the gene matches.

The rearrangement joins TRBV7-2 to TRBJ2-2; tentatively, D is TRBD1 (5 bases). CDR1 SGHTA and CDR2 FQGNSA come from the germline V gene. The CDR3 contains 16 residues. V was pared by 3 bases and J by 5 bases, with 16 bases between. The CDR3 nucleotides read TGTGCCAGCAGCTTCGGCCAGGGCAAGGGGACCGGGGAGCTGTTTTTT. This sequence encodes CASSFGQGKGTGELFF.

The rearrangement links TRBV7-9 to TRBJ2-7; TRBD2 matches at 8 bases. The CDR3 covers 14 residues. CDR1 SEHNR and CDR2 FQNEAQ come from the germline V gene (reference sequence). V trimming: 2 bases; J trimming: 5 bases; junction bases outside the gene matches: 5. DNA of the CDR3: TGTGCCAGCAGCTTACAGCGGGAGTTCCACGAGCAGTACTTC. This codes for CASSLQREFHEQYF.

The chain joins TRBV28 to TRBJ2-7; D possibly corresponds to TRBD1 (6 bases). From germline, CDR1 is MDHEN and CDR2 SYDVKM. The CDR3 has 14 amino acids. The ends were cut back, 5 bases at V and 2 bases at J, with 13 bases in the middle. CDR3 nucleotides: TGTGCCAGCAGTCAAACAGGGATTACCTACGAGCAGTACTTC. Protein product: CASSQTGITYEQYF.

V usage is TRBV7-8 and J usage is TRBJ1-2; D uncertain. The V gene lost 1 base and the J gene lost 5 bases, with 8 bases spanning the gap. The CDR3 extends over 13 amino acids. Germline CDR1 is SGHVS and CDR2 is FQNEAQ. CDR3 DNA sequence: TGTGCCAGCAGCTTAGTTTCGGGTTATGGCTACACCTTC. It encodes CASSLVSGYGYTF.

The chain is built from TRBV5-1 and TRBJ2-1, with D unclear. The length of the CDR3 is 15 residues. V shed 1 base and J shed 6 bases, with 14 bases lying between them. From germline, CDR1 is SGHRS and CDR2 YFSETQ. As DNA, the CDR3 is TGCGCCAGCAGCTTGATTGGTAGTATAGGCAATGAGCAGTTCTTC. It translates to CASSLIGSIGNEQFF.

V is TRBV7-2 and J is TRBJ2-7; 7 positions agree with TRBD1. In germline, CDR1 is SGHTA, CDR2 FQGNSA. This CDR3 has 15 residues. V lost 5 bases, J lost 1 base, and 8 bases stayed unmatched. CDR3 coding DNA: TGTGCCAGCAGCACTCAGACAGGGCCATCCTACGAGCAGTACTTC. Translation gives CASSTQTGPSYEQYF. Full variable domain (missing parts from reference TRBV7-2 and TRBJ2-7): GAGVSQSPSNKVTEKGKDVELRCDPISGHTALYWYRQSLGQGLEFLIYFQGNSAPDKSGLPSDRFSAERTGGSVSTLTIQRTQQEDSAVYLCASSTQTGPSYEQYFGPGTRLTVT.